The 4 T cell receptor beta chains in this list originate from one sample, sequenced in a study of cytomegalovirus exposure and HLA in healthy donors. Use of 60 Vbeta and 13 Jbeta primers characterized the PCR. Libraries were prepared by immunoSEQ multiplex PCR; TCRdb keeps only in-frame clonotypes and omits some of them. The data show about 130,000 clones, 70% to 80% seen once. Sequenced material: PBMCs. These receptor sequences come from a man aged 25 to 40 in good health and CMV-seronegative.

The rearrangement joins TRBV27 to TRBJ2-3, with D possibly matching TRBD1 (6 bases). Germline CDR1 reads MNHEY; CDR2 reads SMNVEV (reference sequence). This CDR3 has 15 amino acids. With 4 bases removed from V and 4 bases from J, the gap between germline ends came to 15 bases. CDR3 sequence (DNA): TGTGCCAGCAGTTATAAGGGGGTGAGGGCAGATACGCAGTATTTT. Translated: CASSYKGVRADTQYF.

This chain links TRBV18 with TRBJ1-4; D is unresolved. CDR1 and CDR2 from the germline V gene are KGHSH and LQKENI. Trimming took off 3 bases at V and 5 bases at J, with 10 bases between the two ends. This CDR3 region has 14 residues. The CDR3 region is CASSPPGTNEKLFF. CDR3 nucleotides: TGTGCCAGCTCACCGCCGGGAACCAATGAAAAACTGTTTTTT.

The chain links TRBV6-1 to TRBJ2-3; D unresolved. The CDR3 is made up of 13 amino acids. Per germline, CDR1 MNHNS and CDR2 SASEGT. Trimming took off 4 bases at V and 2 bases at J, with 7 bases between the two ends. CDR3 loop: CASSVQLTDTQYF. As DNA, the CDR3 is TGTGCCAGCAGTGTACAGCTCACAGATACGCAGTATTTT.

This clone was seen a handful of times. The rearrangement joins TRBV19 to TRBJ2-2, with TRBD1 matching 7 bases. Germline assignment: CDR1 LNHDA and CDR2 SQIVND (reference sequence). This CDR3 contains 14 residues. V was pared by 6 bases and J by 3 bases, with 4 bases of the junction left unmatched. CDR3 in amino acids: CASRQGSYTGELFF. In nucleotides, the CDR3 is TGTGCCAGTAGACAGGGGAGCTACACCGGGGAGCTGTTTTTT.